This entry lists 28 T cell receptor beta chains sequenced from one sample in a study of blood T cell repertoires in COVID-19. Clones were sequenced by immunoSEQ multiplex PCR, and TCRdb holds only the in-frame ones, with some missing. The data contain approximately 140,000 clones, approximately 84% of them singletons. Material for sequencing was peripheral blood. The receptors stem from a woman older than 75 with acute or convalescent COVID-19.

The chain couples TRBV5-6 to TRBJ2-2; 15 nucleotides agree with TRBD2. This CDR3 is built from 17 residues. With V trimmed by 4 bases and J by 1 base, 2 bases remained unmatched. Germline assignment: CDR1 SGHDT and CDR2 YYEEEE. The CDR3 region is CASSQGLAGGNTGELFF. CDR3 bases: TGTGCCAGCAGCCAGGGACTAGCGGGGGGGAACACCGGGGAGCTGTTTTTT.

The chain recombines TRBV30 with TRBJ1-1; TRBD1 might be the D (6 bases). V lost 3 bases, J lost 9 bases, and 17 bases lay in between. This CDR3 contains 13 residues. CDR1 is GTSNPN and CDR2 is SVGIG in the germline V gene (reference sequence). CDR3 in amino acids: CAWRGTGTTQAFF. The CDR3 nucleotides read TGTGCCTGGAGGGGAACAGGGACTACCCAAGCTTTCTTT.

The rearrangement links TRBV13 to TRBJ2-1, with TRBD2 as a possible D gene (6 bases). V dropped 1 base and J dropped 3 bases, with 7 bases sitting between them. CDR1 PRHDT and CDR2 FYEKMQ come from the germline V gene (reference sequence). The CDR3 consists of 14 residues. The CDR3 loop is CASSLEAGYNEQFF. The DNA of the CDR3 is TGTGCCAGCAGCTTAGAAGCGGGCTACAATGAGCAGTTCTTC.

The chain is built from TRBV6-5 and TRBJ2-1; perhaps TRBD2 as D (6 bases). The CDR3 covers 15 residues. V lost 7 bases to trimming and J lost 8 bases, with 21 bases between them. Per the germline V gene, CDR1 is MNHEY and CDR2 is SVGAGI. CDR3 in DNA: TGTGCCAGCAACACCCTCCCTCCACCGGGGGATGAGCAGTTCTTC. This translates into CASNTLPPPGDEQFF.

The chain is built from TRBV2 and TRBJ2-1; TRBD2 matches at 12 bases. Germline CDR1 is SNHLY and CDR2 is FYNNEI. There are 15 residues in the CDR3. Losses at the gene ends were 3 bases for V and 10 bases for J; bases not matched to a gene: 7. The CDR3 bases are TGTGCCAGCAGTGACGCGACTAGCGGGAGAAACGAGCAGTTCTTC. It translates to CASSDATSGRNEQFF.

The chain carries TRBV19 and TRBJ1-4; TRBD1 matches 8 bases. Germline V gives CDR1 LNHDA, CDR2 SQIVND (reference sequence). With 4 bases clipped from V and 3 bases from J, the junction kept 4 bases outside the gene matches. The CDR3 covers 15 residues. The CDR3 spells CASSTDRGANEKLFF. In DNA form, the CDR3 reads TGTGCCAGTAGTACCGACAGGGGTGCTAATGAAAAACTGTTTTTT.

The chain combines TRBV10-3 with TRBJ2-7; TRBD1 agrees at 7 bases. The trim removed 4 bases at V and 3 bases at J, leaving 6 bases unmatched. The CDR3 consists of 14 residues. Germline-derived CDR1 and CDR2 are ENHRY and SYGVKD. As DNA, the CDR3 is TGTGCCATCAGTGTAGGGACAGACCTCTACGAGCAGTACTTC. Its translation: CAISVGTDLYEQYF.

This clone was seen only once. This rearrangement joins TRBV7-8 to TRBJ2-5; D perhaps matches TRBD1 (5 bases). CDR1 and CDR2 from the germline V gene are SGHVS and FQNEAQ. The CDR3 has 13 residues. V was cut by 3 bases and J by 1 base, with 6 bases left in between. CDR3 in DNA: TGTGCCAGCAGCTTCAGGGTCCAAGAGACCCAGTACTTC. Its protein product is CASSFRVQETQYF.

This clone was recorded a few times. The rearrangement uses TRBV18 and TRBJ1-4, with D unclear. Trimming cost V 6 bases and J 11 bases, with 16 bases left between them. This CDR3 comprises 13 residues. Germline V lookup: CDR1 KGHSH, CDR2 LQKENI. This chain's CDR3 is CASSLWEKRKLFF. The CDR3 nucleotides read TGTGCCAGCTCGCTGTGGGAGAAGAGGAAACTGTTTTTT.

The chain joins TRBV7-2 to TRBJ2-7, with a weak D call TRBD1 (5 bases). Deletions cut 7 bases from V and 6 bases from J, with 19 bases between. The CDR3 consists of 14 residues. Germline loops: CDR1 SGHTA, CDR2 FQGNSA. The CDR3, as DNA: TGTGCCAGCACAAGCTCTGGGGCCCTACTCGAGCAGTACTTC. Translating gives CASTSSGALLEQYF.

The chain couples TRBV7-2 to TRBJ2-5; 8 positions agree with TRBD2. The V gene end was trimmed by 4 bases and the J gene end by 1 base; junction bases not matched to a gene: 11. The CDR3 runs 17 residues. Germline V gene sequence: CDR1 SGHTA, CDR2 FQGNSA. CDR3 sequence (DNA): TGTGCCAGCAGCTCGGGACTAGGGGGTACGTTCCAAGAGACCCAGTACTTC. Translation gives CASSSGLGGTFQETQYF.

The chain is built from TRBV11-2 and TRBJ1-2; 7 nucleotides line up with TRBD1. Germline CDR1 reads SGHAT; CDR2 reads FQNNGV. CDR3 length: 15 amino acids. Trimming cost V 1 base and J 3 bases; bases outside gene matches: 5. CDR3 DNA: TGTGCCAGCAGCTTAGTCGGGACAGCCGACTATGGCTACACCTTC. This codes for CASSLVGTADYGYTF.

The chain uses TRBV2 and TRBJ1-1; perhaps TRBD1 as D (5 bases). The CDR3 is made up of 15 amino acids. With 10 bases removed from V and 1 base from J, the gap between germline ends came to 19 bases. Germline V gene data show CDR1 as SNHLY and CDR2 as FYNNEI. For the CDR3, the DNA is TGTGCCACGAATCCTTGGGAGGGGACGAACACTGAAGCTTTCTTT. The encoded protein is CATNPWEGTNTEAFF.

The rearrangement uses TRBV20-1 and TRBJ1-2, with D maybe TRBD1 (6 bases). This CDR3 spans 11 amino acids. The germline V and J ends were trimmed by 4 bases and 7 bases, with 10 bases remaining between them. Germline CDR1 is DFQATT and CDR2 is SNEGSKA (reference sequence). The CDR3 DNA follows: TGCAGTGCTACCTCAGGGGTTGGCTACACCTTC. Translated: CSATSGVGYTF.

The genes are TRBV24-1 and TRBJ2-2; tentative D call: TRBD1 (6 bases). V was pared by 5 bases and J by 5 bases, with 11 bases between. The germline V gene has CDR1 KGHDR and CDR2 SFDVKD. The CDR3 contains 14 residues. CDR3 bases: TGTGCCACCAGTGGAACAGGGACGACCGGGGAGCTGTTTTTT. This gives the protein CATSGTGTTGELFF.

The CDR3 DNA reads TGTGCCATCAGTGAGTCGAGAGGTGAGGTAGCGGGGGCGTACTTC. The encoded protein is CAISESRGEVAGAYF. The chain employs TRBV10-3 and TRBJ2-7; 9 bases are a match to TRBD2. V gave up 0 bases and J gave up 12 bases; unmatched junction bases: 12. Germline CDR1 reads ENHRY; CDR2 reads SYGVKD. The CDR3 contains 15 residues.

Note on this clone: This sample includes further DNA sequences coding for the same CDR3. The chain links TRBV15 to TRBJ1-5; D unclear. The V end lost 0 bases, the J end lost 0 bases, and 3 bases lay between the germline ends. The CDR3 extends over 14 amino acids. CDR1 LNHNV and CDR2 YYDKDF come from the germline V gene (reference sequence). CDR3 residues: CATSRDYSNQPQHF. The CDR3 coding sequence is TGTGCCACCAGCAGAGATTATAGCAATCAGCCCCAGCATTTT.

The chain has TRBV2 and TRBJ1-1; perhaps TRBD1 as D (6 bases). The germline CDR1 and CDR2 sequences are SNHLY and FYNNEI. This CDR3 contains 14 residues. Trimming stripped 3 bases from V and 4 bases from J, with 12 bases between. CDR3 in amino acids: CASSDAGAGTEAFF. The CDR3 bases are TGTGCCAGCAGTGACGCGGGGGCCGGCACTGAAGCTTTCTTT.

The chain uses TRBV5-4 and TRBJ2-5, with 12 bases aligning to TRBD2. The ends lost 4 bases at V and 2 bases at J; junction bases unmatched: 3. The CDR3 runs to 15 residues. CDR1 and CDR2 (germline): SGHNT, YYREEE (reference sequence). The CDR3 DNA is TGTGCCAGCAGCCTGACTAGCGGGGGACAAGAGACCCAGTACTTC. Translating it yields CASSLTSGGQETQYF. Full variable domain (outside the CDR3, taken from reference TRBV5-4 and TRBJ2-5): ETGVTQSPTHLIKTRGQQVTLRCSSQSGHNTVSWYQQALGQGPQFIFQYYREEENGRGNFPPRFSGLQFPNYSSELNVNALELDDSALYLCASSLTSGGQETQYFGPGTRLLVL.

The chain uses TRBV2 and TRBJ2-1; 8 bases align to TRBD2. The CDR3 totals 14 residues. J lost 8 bases, V lost 4 bases, and 7 bases had no gene match. Germline V CDR1 and CDR2: SNHLY, FYNNEI. CDR3: CASSVSSGVYEQFF. The CDR3 DNA is TGTGCCAGCAGTGTTAGTAGCGGGGTATATGAGCAGTTCTTC.

The rearrangement uses TRBV6-5 and TRBJ2-5; TRBD2 aligns across 13 bases. The CDR3 spans 15 residues. The germline V gene has CDR1 MNHEY and CDR2 SVGAGI. V trimming: 6 bases; J trimming: 5 bases; junction bases outside the gene matches: 6. In nucleotides, the CDR3 is TGTGCCAGCAGGAGGGGACTAGCGGGGCCGGAGACCCAGTACTTC. Protein: CASRRGLAGPETQYF.

The chain combines TRBV9 with TRBJ1-1; D not certain. V dropped 4 bases and J dropped 5 bases, with 15 bases sitting between them. The germline gives CDR1 SGDLS, CDR2 YYNGEE. The CDR3 has 14 residues. CDR3 bases: TGTGCCAGCAGCCCGTCTGGCGGGAGAACTGAAGCTTTCTTT. As protein: CASSPSGGRTEAFF.

The V call is TRBV9, the J call TRBJ2-1, with 8 bases identical to TRBD2. Germline V CDR1 and CDR2: SGDLS, YYNGEE. There are 15 residues in the CDR3. With 2 bases clipped from V and 9 bases from J, the junction kept 10 bases outside the gene matches. The CDR3 protein is CASSVQTSVYGEQFF. CDR3 sequence (DNA): TGTGCCAGCAGCGTTCAGACTAGCGTCTACGGTGAGCAGTTCTTC.

The gene calls are TRBV3-1 (or the pseudogene TRBV3-2) and TRBJ1-2, with 7 bases fitting TRBD1. CDR3 length equals 14 residues. J was trimmed by 4 bases and V by 0 bases; bases with no gene match: 2. From germline, CDR1 is LGHDT and CDR2 YNNKEL (reference sequence). CDR3 DNA: TGTGCCAGCAGCCAAGAGACAGGGAGCTATGGCTACACCTTC. It encodes CASSQETGSYGYTF.

The V call is TRBV7-2, the J call TRBJ1-5; D possibly corresponds to TRBD1 (6 bases). Germline V lookup: CDR1 SGHTA, CDR2 FQGNSA. This CDR3 spans 15 amino acids. V lost 0 bases and J 7 bases, leaving 13 bases between the germline ends. The CDR3 DNA sequence: TGTGCCAGCAGCTTAGCGGGAGGGGGTGGGCAGCCCCAGCATTTT. Its protein product is CASSLAGGGGQPQHF.

In regard to this clone: The same CDR3 also results from other DNA sequences found in this sample. The chain has TRBV19 and TRBJ1-1; TRBD1 is a possible D gene (5 bases). Trimming took 3 bases from V and 4 from J, leaving 9 bases between them. Germline CDR1 LNHDA, CDR2 SQIVND (reference sequence). This CDR3 is built from 13 residues. Here the CDR3 DNA reads TGTGCCAGTAGTATTCAGGGCAGCACTGAAGCTTTCTTT. This codes for CASSIQGSTEAFF.

This clone occurred once. The chain uses TRBV5-4 and TRBJ1-2, with D perhaps TRBD1 (6 bases). CDR3 size: 14 residues. The germline gives CDR1 SGHNT, CDR2 YYREEE (reference sequence). Trimming shortened V by 6 bases and J by 7 bases, and 19 bases separated the two germline ends. The CDR3: CASTLRGGISGYTF. The CDR3 DNA reads as TGTGCCAGCACCCTGCGAGGGGGAATTAGTGGCTACACCTTC.

The J gene is TRBJ2-3, the V gene TRBV20-1; 7 nucleotides align to TRBD2. Losses at the gene ends were 3 bases for V and 8 bases for J; bases not matched to a gene: 8. Germline CDR1 is DFQATT and CDR2 is SNEGSKA (reference sequence). This CDR3 is 13 amino acids long. CDR3 in DNA: TGCAGTGCTAGTACGGGAGGCCCGGGTACGCAGTATTTT. Translating gives CSASTGGPGTQYF.